This T cell receptor beta chain was sequenced for a study of blood T cell repertoires in COVID-19 (dated by TCRdb to between 2020 and 2021). Regarding the complete study: Samples from collaborators originated in the United States, Italy and Spain and spanned both the acute and convalescent phases of COVID-19. The material from the prospective study consisted of cDNA or gDNA derived from T cells, B-cell-depleted T cells, or PBMCs. A freely available public database, intended as a resource for researchers studying the immune response to SARS-CoV-2, is where the repertoires were released. The samples were drawn from the first 160 participants of the ongoing ImmuneRACE study and from over 950 subjects provided by 6 global collaborators. Sample metadata almost always included a de-identified subject ID, COVID-19 status, age in years and sex. Where available, HLA class I and class II types were obtained from metadata supplied by the sample provider rather than from assay-based typing. Subjects who had been exposed to COVID-19, were actively infected with it, or had recovered from it provided the deeply sampled blood TCRbeta repertoires that made up the dataset. Summary of the overall study and its limitations: The quantity of clinical and demographic metadata differed by source and by participant and was supplied without curation.

The germline V gene provides CDR1 SGDLS and CDR2 YYNGEE. Germline trimming amounts to 3 bases on V and 4 bases on J, with 2 as the count of junction bases outside the gene matches. The CDR3 measures 14 amino acids from cysteine to phenylalanine. Just the 42-base CDR3 DNA is kept, in frame starting at base 1. Concerning this clone itself: Its antigen is not yet known. The input lacks base qualities; no much larger clone sits a single base away.

TCRbeta CDR3 regions were amplified from genomic DNA by means of the immunoSEQ Assay, a bias-controlled multiplex PCR. As for how the authors treated the data: The number of nucleated cells in each sample was estimated from the amplification of reference gene primers within the assay. To quantify the absolute abundance of each unique TCRbeta CDR3 rearrangement, sequence reads were collapsed and filtered. Productive Simpson clonality was computed per sample as the square root of Simpson's diversity index over productive rearrangements. TCRdb carries this immuneACCESS record with in-frame sequences only. Its versions omit some clonotypes, under half of them owing to an unresolved V gene in the studies checked, with the rest unexplained. D and trimming come from the DNA, and the V and J calls and clone size come from that table. The sample records roughly 300,000 clones, roughly 85% of which are singletons. The top ten constitute roughly 4.2% of the sample.

In the prospective study, participants were about 18 to 100 years old, resided in about two dozen geographic areas of the United States, and were enrolled through a virtual design. To assign participants to cohorts, the prospective study relied on clinical history that participants themselves reported in a screening survey and a study questionnaire. In the prospective study, whole blood, serum and a nasopharyngeal or oropharyngeal swab were collected from each participant by mobile phlebotomists. Prospective study participants could optionally give additional blood draws and questionnaires over a 2-month period. Before DNA extraction, prospective study blood samples were shipped either frozen or at room temperature.

The sequencing sample was made of PBMCs or T cells enriched from blood (not recorded which). The receptor chain draws on TRBV9 and TRBJ2-2, and 8 junctional nucleotides match TRBD1. The clonotype was recovered from a middle-aged woman with acute COVID-19. The DNA sequence reads TGTGCCAGCAGCGAACAGGGGGGCACCGGGGAGCTGTTTTTT. Translated, this is CASSEQGGTGELFF.